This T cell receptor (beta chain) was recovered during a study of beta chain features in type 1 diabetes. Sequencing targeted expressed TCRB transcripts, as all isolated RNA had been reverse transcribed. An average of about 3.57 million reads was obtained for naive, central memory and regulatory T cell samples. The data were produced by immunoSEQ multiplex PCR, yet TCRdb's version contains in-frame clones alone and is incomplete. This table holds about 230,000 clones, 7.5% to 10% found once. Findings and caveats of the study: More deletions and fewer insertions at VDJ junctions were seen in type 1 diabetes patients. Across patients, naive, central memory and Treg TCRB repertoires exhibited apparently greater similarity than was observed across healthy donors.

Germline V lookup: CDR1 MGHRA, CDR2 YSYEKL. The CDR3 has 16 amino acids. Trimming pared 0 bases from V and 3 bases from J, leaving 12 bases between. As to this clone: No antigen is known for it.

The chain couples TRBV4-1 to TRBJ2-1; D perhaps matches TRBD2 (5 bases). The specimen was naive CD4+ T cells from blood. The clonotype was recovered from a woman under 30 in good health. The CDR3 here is CASSQDPYGNYNEQFF. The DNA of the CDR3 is TGCGCCAGCAGCCAAGATCCCTACGGGAACTACAATGAGCAGTTCTTC.